Listed below are T cell receptor beta chains from one sample, sequenced in a study of T cell changes during pregnancy in multiple sclerosis. The repertoire was sequenced with immunoSEQ multiplex PCR; TCRdb's copy has only in-frame clones and lacks some. The sample includes tens of thousands of clones, just over 90% of them seen just once. Sequenced here: CD4+ T cells from peripheral blood mononuclear cells, sampled after pregnancy. The receptors shown here come from a female donor with multiple sclerosis, enrolled in a pregnancy study. The CDR3 runs from the conserved cysteine through the conserved F or W. A D gene is named only where the DNA matches it firmly. Only some rows state a clone size, as once, few, many or a class for expanded clones.

V	D	J	size	DNA	CDR3
TRBV7-2	TRBD1	TRBJ2-7	NA	TGTGCCAGCAGCTTAGTCTCAGGGGGCTCCTACGAGCAGTACTTC	CASSLVSGGSYEQYF
TRBV7-3	TRBD1	TRBJ2-7	few	TGTGCCAGCAGCTTATACAGGGGGCGAGAGTACGAGCAGTACTTC	CASSLYRGREYEQYF
TRBV5-1	NA	TRBJ1-1	NA	TGCGCCAGCAGCTTGGATCGGGGGTGGGATATGAACACTGAAGCTTTCTTT	CASSLDRGWDMNTEAFF
TRBV7-8	NA	TRBJ2-1	NA	TGTGCCAGCAGCTTAGGTCGGGTTGGGGAGTTGGAGCAGTTCTTC	CASSLGRVGELEQFF
TRBV5-8	TRBD1	TRBJ2-7	NA	TGTGCCAGCAGCCCAGGGACAGGGGGCAACTACGAGCAGTACTTC	CASSPGTGGNYEQYF
TRBV4-3	TRBD2	TRBJ2-1	NA	TGCGCCAGCAGCCAACTAGCGGGGGGGCCGGTTGCGCAGTTCTTC	CASSQLAGGPVAQFF
TRBV5-1	NA	TRBJ1-5	NA	TGCGCCAGCAGCTTGGAGGGGCTAAGCAATCAGCCCCAGCATTTT	CASSLEGLSNQPQHF
TRBV25-1	NA	TRBJ1-1	NA	TGTGCCAGCAGTGGAAACAGGGTGAACACTGAAGCTTTCTTT	CASSGNRVNTEAFF
TRBV5-4	TRBD1	TRBJ1-2	NA	TGTGCCAGCAGCTTGGAGAGGGGGCGTCAGGATGGCTACACCTTC	CASSLERGRQDGYTF
TRBV18	NA	TRBJ1-1	NA	TGTGCCAGCTCACCACCAGGACACCTGAACACTGAAGCTTTCTTT	CASSPPGHLNTEAFF
TRBV2	NA	TRBJ1-5	few	TGTGCCAGCAGGGTCAGGGTCGGACAGCCCCAGCATTTT	CASRVRVGQPQHF
TRBV12-2	NA	TRBJ2-3	NA	TGTGCAAGTCGCTCCGCTTCTAGCGGGAGATCGGATACGCAGTATTTT	CASRSASSGRSDTQYF
TRBV28	NA	TRBJ1-4	NA	TGTGCCAGCAGTCGCCTCAGGGGTGAACTGTTTTTT	CASSRLRGELFF
TRBV5-5	NA	TRBJ2-7	NA	TGTGCCAGCAGCCCCGGAGCATACGAGCAGTACTTC	CASSPGAYEQYF
TRBV10-3	NA	TRBJ2-3	NA	TGTGCCATCAGCTGGACTACCCCCGATACGCAGTATTTT	CAISWTTPDTQYF
TRBV6-1	NA	TRBJ2-2	once	TGTGCCAGCAGTAACAGACAGGGAGGCCCCGGGGAGCTGTTTTTT	CASSNRQGGPGELFF
TRBV6-5	TRBD1	TRBJ1-2	NA	TGTGCCAGCAGTCCGCGACAGGGCTCTGGCTACACCTTC	CASSPRQGSGYTF
TRBV6-1	TRBD2	TRBJ2-5	NA	TGTGCCAGCAGTGAATATCTAGCGGGAGGTGGTAGGACGGAGACCCAGTACTTC	CASSEYLAGGGRTETQYF
TRBV7-3	TRBD2	TRBJ2-1	NA	TGTGCCAGCAGCTCTCGAGGGGGAAGACTAGCGGGGAACAATGAGCAGTTCTTC	CASSSRGGRLAGNNEQFF
TRBV2	TRBD2	TRBJ2-3	NA	TGTGCCAGCAGTGTCAGGGCTAGCGGGAGTTTCGATACGCAGTATTTT	CASSVRASGSFDTQYF
TRBV18	NA	TRBJ2-1	NA	TGTGCCAGCTCATCCCGCCAGTTCAATGAGCAGTTCTTC	CASSSRQFNEQFF
TRBV4-2	TRBD1	TRBJ1-2	NA	TGTGCCAGCAGCCGGTATACAGGGGCAGCTAACTATGGCTACACCTTC	CASSRYTGAANYGYTF
TRBV20-1	NA	TRBJ1-1	few	TGCAGTGCTAGAGATCAAACTGAAGCTTTCTTT	CSARDQTEAFF
TRBV19	TRBD1	TRBJ2-4	NA	TGTGCCAGTACCCCGACAGGGACCTTAAACATTCAGTACTTC	CASTPTGTLNIQYF
TRBV5-1	TRBD1	TRBJ2-2	NA	TGCGCCAGCAGCAGCAAGACAGGGCGCCCGAACACCGGGGAGCTGTTTTTT	CASSSKTGRPNTGELFF
TRBV5-1	TRBD2	TRBJ2-5	NA	TGCGCCAGCAGCTTCCGGACTAGCGGGGAAGAGACCCAGTACTTC	CASSFRTSGEETQYF
TRBV27	TRBD2	TRBJ2-7	once	TGTGCCAGCAGGCCTAGCGGTTACTACGAGCAGTACTTC	CASRPSGYYEQYF
TRBV7-2	NA	TRBJ1-2	NA	TGTGCCAGCAGCCGAGACACCGACGGATATGGCTACACCTTC	CASSRDTDGYGYTF
TRBV7-9	TRBD2	TRBJ2-1	NA	TGTGCCAGCAGCTTGTCGACTAGCGGTTACAATGAGCAGTTCTTC	CASSLSTSGYNEQFF
TRBV5-4	TRBD2	TRBJ2-5	NA	TGTGCCAGCGCCGGGACTAGCGGGAGCCCTTACCAAGAGACCCAGTACTTC	CASAGTSGSPYQETQYF
TRBV28	NA	TRBJ2-7	NA	TGTGCCACCAAAATCAGGGGCTACGAGCAGTACTTC	CATKIRGYEQYF
TRBV7-9	NA	TRBJ1-5	NA	TGTGCCAGCAGCTTTCTTTCAGATCAGCCCCAGCATTTT	CASSFLSDQPQHF
TRBV28	NA	TRBJ1-5	NA	TGTGCCAGCAGTTTATCGTTGGGAGTACGCAATCAGCCCCAGCATTTT	CASSLSLGVRNQPQHF
TRBV19	TRBD1	TRBJ1-6	NA	TGTGCCAGTAGTTTTGCGACAGGGATATCGAATTCACCCCTCCACTTT	CASSFATGISNSPLHF
TRBV7-9	NA	TRBJ2-7	NA	TGTGCCAGCAGCTTCAGTGCATCCTACGAGCAGTACTTC	CASSFSASYEQYF
TRBV13	NA	TRBJ2-1	NA	TGTGCCAGCAGCACAACGGGGGGCCGATTCAATGAGCAGTTCTTC	CASSTTGGRFNEQFF
TRBV6-1	NA	TRBJ2-6	NA	TGTGCCAGCAGTGAACAAGGGGCCGGGGCCAACGTCCTGACTTTC	CASSEQGAGANVLTF
TRBV11-2	TRBD1	TRBJ2-4	NA	TGTGCCAGCAGCTCAACCGGGACAGCCTTGGTGAACATTCAGTACTTC	CASSSTGTALVNIQYF
TRBV7-9	TRBD1	TRBJ1-1	NA	TGTGCCAGCAGCTTAGAAGGGACAGGGGGAAGTCAAGCTTTCTTT	CASSLEGTGGSQAFF
TRBV2	NA	TRBJ1-5	NA	NA	CASSFGPGGSNQPQHF
TRBV4-3	TRBD1	TRBJ1-6	NA	TGCGCCAGCAGCCTTACGGTAGGGACAGATTCACCCCTCCACTTT	CASSLTVGTDSPLHF